Listed below are T cell receptor beta chains from one sample, sequenced in a study of CD8+ T cells in alopecia areata. TCRdb's table, derived via immunoSEQ multiplex PCR, lists solely in-frame clones and lacks some. The table has 100,000 to 130,000 clones, 55% to 60% seen once. The sample comprised NKG2D-low CD8+ T cells sorted from blood. The receptors stem from a human donor with alopecia areata. Each CDR3 is given with its conserved first and last residue. The D gene is left open where the match is weak. Size is stated for part of the rows, as once, few or many counts, or as a class when the clone is expanded.

clone_size	d_call	v_call	cdr3_length	j_call	cdr3_nt	cdr3_aa
NA	TRBD1	TRBV27	14	TRBJ2-1	TGTGCCAGCAGGGTGACAGGGAACTACAATGAGCAGTTCTTC	CASRVTGNYNEQFF
few	NA	TRBV23-1	16	TRBJ2-7	TGCGCCAGCAGTCAATGGAGCTGGACAGACTCCTACGAGCAGTACTTC	CASSQWSWTDSYEQYF
NA	NA	TRBV28	11	TRBJ2-5	TGTGCCAGCAGTTTCGGCGAGACCCAGTACTTC	CASSFGETQYF
NA	TRBD1	TRBV27	17	TRBJ2-1	TGTGCCAGCAGTTTATCGGTGGGACAGGGTGGGAACAATGAGCAGTTCTTC	CASSLSVGQGGNNEQFF
NA	TRBD2	TRBV29-1	13	TRBJ2-1	TGCAGCGTTGGGGCTAGCGGCTACAATGAGCAGTTCTTC	CSVGASGYNEQFF
NA	TRBD2	TRBV4-1	15	TRBJ2-7	TGCGCCAGCAGCCACAGTAGCGGGAGGACCTACGAGCAGTACTTC	CASSHSSGRTYEQYF
few	NA	TRBV13	14	TRBJ2-4	TGTGCCAGCAGTTTCGGAGGGGCGAAAAACATTCAGTACTTC	CASSFGGAKNIQYF
NA	NA	TRBV28	16	TRBJ2-5	TGTGCCAGCCGGGCCCTCAGGGTTGGAGGGCAAGAGACCCAGTACTTC	CASRALRVGGQETQYF
medium-sized	NA	TRBV27	14	TRBJ1-2	TGTGCCAGCAGTTGGGCGGGGGCGGACGGGGGCTACACCTTC	CASSWAGADGGYTF
few	NA	TRBV5-4	15	TRBJ2-5	TGTGCCAGCAGCCCCTCGACAGGCTACCAAGAGACCCAGTACTTC	CASSPSTGYQETQYF
NA	NA	TRBV6-5	15	TRBJ2-7	TGTGCCAGCAGTTACTCGTCGGGGGCGGCCTACGAGCAGTACTTC	CASSYSSGAAYEQYF
NA	NA	TRBV13	13	TRBJ1-2	TGTGCCAGCAGCTCTACAGTGAACTATGGCTACACCTTC	CASSSTVNYGYTF
NA	NA	TRBV7-9	16	TRBJ2-1	TGTGCCAGCAGCCCGCGGACTGGGAGCTCCTACAATGAGCAGTTCTTC	CASSPRTGSSYNEQFF
once	NA	TRBV28	13	TRBJ2-7	TGTGCCAGCAGTTTCGGGACACTCTTGGAGCAGTACTTC	CASSFGTLLEQYF
NA	TRBD2	TRBV15	15	TRBJ2-1	TGTGCCACCACTGTAGGGCTAGCGGAGTACAATGAGCAGTTCTTC	CATTVGLAEYNEQFF
NA	TRBD2	TRBV5-6	14	TRBJ2-1	TGTGCCAGCAGCTCGGGACTAGCGGTCGATGAGCAGTTCTTC	CASSSGLAVDEQFF